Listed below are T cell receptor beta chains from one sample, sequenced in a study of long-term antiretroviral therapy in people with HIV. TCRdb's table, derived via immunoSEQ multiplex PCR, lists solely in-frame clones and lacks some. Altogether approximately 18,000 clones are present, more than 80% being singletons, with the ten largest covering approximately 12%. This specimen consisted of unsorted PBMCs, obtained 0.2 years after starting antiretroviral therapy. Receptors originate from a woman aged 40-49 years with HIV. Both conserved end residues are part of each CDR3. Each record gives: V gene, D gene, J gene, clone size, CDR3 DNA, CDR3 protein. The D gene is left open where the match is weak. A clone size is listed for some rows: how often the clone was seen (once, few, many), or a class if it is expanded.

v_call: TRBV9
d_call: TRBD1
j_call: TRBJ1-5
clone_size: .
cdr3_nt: TGTGCCAGCAGCGACGGACAGGGGTTGGGCAATCAGCCCCAGCATTTT
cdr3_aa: CASSDGQGLGNQPQHF

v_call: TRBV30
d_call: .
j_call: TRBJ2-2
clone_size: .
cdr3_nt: TGTGCCTGGAGTGTCGCTCAAATGAACACCGGGGAGCTGTTTTTT
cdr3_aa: CAWSVAQMNTGELFF

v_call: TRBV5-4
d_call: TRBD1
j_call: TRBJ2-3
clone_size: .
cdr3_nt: TGTGCCAGCAGCGGGCGGACAGGCGGCGGGGATACGCAGTATTTT
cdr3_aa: CASSGRTGGGDTQYF

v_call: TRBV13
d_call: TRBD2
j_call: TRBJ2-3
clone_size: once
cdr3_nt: TGTGCCAGCAGCCCAAGACTAGCAGCGTACCGCACAGATACGCAGTATTTT
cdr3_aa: CASSPRLAAYRTDTQYF

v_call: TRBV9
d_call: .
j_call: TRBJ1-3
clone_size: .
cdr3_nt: TGTGCCAGCAGCCCCGGCCAGAGATTGAGCTCTGGAAACACCATATATTTT
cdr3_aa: CASSPGQRLSSGNTIYF

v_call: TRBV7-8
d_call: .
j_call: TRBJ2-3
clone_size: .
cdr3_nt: TGTGCCAGCAGCTTAGTGGGCCCGGCGGATACGCAGTATTTT
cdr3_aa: CASSLVGPADTQYF

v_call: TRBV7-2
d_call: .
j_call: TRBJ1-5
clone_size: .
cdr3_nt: TGTGCCAGCAGCTTAAAAGGGGGAGGACTTAATAGCAATCAGCCCCAGCATTTT
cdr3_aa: CASSLKGGGLNSNQPQHF

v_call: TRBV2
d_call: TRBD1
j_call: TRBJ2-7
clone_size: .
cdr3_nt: TGTGCCAGCAGTGGGGACAGGGTAAGAGGGGGAGAGCAGTACTTC
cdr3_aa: CASSGDRVRGGEQYF

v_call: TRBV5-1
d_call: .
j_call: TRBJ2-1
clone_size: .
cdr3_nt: TGCGCCAGCAGCTTGGACGGCCCGGTACCCTCTGGCTTCAATGAGCAGTTCTTC
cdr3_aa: CASSLDGPVPSGFNEQFF

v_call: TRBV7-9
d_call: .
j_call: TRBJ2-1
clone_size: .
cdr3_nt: TGTGCCAGCAGCTTAGCGGAAGTCTACAATGAGCAGTTCTTC
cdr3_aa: CASSLAEVYNEQFF

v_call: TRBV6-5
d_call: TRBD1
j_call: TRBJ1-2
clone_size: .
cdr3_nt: TGTGCCAGCAGAGAGGGAGGACAGGGTCATGGCTACACCTTC
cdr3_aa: CASREGGQGHGYTF

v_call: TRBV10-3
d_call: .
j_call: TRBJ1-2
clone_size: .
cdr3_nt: TGTGCCATCAGTGAGTCGCCACAGCTACCTAACTATGGCTACACCTTC
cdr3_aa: CAISESPQLPNYGYTF

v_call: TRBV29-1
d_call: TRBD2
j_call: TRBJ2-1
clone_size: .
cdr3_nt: TGCAGCGTTGATGGGGGACTAGCGGGAAATGAGCAGTTCTTC
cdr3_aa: CSVDGGLAGNEQFF

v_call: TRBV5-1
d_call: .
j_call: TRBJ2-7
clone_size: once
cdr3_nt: TGCGCCAGCAGCTTGGCCGGCAGATCGTACGAGCAGTACTTC
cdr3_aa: CASSLAGRSYEQYF

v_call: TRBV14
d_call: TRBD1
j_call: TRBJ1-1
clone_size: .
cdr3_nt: TGTGCCGTTCAACAGGGGGCAATTGAAGCTTTCTTT
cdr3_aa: CAVQQGAIEAFF

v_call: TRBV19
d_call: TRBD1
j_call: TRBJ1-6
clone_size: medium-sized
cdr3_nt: TGTGCCAGTACTTTGACTGTTTCTCGGACAGGGCTCCACTTT
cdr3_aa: CASTLTVSRTGLHF

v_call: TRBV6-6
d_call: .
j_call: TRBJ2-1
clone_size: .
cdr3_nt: TGTGCCAGCGGAAGAGTCCCCTACAATGAGCAGTTCTTC
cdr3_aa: CASGRVPYNEQFF

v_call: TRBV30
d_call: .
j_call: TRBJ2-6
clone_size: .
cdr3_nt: TGTGCCTGGAGTGTACCCGAGGTCTCTGGGGCCAACGTCCTGACTTTC
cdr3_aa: CAWSVPEVSGANVLTF

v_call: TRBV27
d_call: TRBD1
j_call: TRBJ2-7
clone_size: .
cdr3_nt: TGTGCCAGCCGGGACAGGGCCTACGAGCAGTACTTC
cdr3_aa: CASRDRAYEQYF

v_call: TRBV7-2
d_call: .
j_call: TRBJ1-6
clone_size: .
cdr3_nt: TGTGCCAGCAGCTTAAATAATTCACCCCTCCACTTT
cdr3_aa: CASSLNNSPLHF

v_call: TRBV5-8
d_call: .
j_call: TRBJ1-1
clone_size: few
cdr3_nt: TGTGCCAGCAGCTTCGACCTAACTGAAGCTTTCTTT
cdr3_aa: CASSFDLTEAFF

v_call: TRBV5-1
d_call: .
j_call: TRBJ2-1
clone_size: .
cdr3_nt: TGCGCCAGCAGCTGGGGGGGGATCCAGCGGGGACACTACAATGAGCAGTTCTTC
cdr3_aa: CASSWGGIQRGHYNEQFF